Below, 5 T cell receptor beta chains from the same sample are listed, as sequenced in a study of identical twins. TCRdb ran MiXCR on the 5' RACE reads and lists one entry per CDR3 protein. There are some 710,000 distinct CDR3 sequences in the sample; approximately 6% occur only once, and roughly 2% lies in the top ten. Sequencing input: naive T cells sorted from blood. These receptors were taken from a young man in good health.

The CDR3 region has the DNA TGCAGCGCCTCCGGGACAGGGGCATCCGGCTACACCTTC. It specifies CSASGTGASGYTF. The V gene is TRBV29-1, the J gene TRBJ1-2, with 10 bases that match TRBD1. Germline V CDR1 and CDR2: SQVTM, ANQGSEA. V lost 7 bases, J lost 8 bases, and 10 bases stayed unmatched. This CDR3 has 13 residues.

At least ten counts were recorded for this clonotype. V and J are TRBV12-3 or TRBV12-4 and TRBJ2-4; the match to TRBD2 covers 12 bases. V lost 6 bases to trimming and J lost 10 bases; unmatched junction nucleotides: 10. This CDR3 region has 15 residues. The CDR3 nucleotides are TGTGCCAGCAGCGTGGTATCTAGCGGGAGGGCAATTCAGTACTTC. This encodes CASSVVSSGRAIQYF.

This clonotype was seen more than once but under ten times. The gene calls are TRBV7-9 and TRBJ1-6; no clear D gene. CDR3 length: 15 residues. Germline V CDR1 and CDR2: SEHNR, FQNEAQ (reference sequence). V was pared by 0 bases and J by 10 bases, with 13 bases between. The CDR3, as DNA: TGTGCCAGCAGCTTAGCTGGTAGGGTGGAATCACCCCTCCACTTT. Translating gives CASSLAGRVESPLHF.

The V gene is TRBV6-5, the J gene TRBJ2-7; 7 bases are a match to TRBD1. V shed 2 bases, J shed 0 bases, and the junction held 4 bases outside the gene matches. The CDR3 is 15 amino acids. Germline V CDR1 and CDR2: MNHEY, SVGAGI. CDR3 loop: CASSYGQVSSYEQYF. As DNA, the CDR3 is TGTGCCAGCAGTTACGGACAGGTTAGCTCCTACGAGCAGTACTTC.

This clonotype was seen only once. A read error may explain this, as a much larger clone is one base away. The chain uses TRBV11-1 and TRBJ2-3, with a weak D call TRBD2 (5 bases). Germline loops: CDR1 SGHAT, CDR2 FQDESV (reference sequence). The V gene lost 11 bases and the J gene lost 4 bases, with 16 bases spanning the gap. The CDR3 is 13 residues long. The CDR3 DNA reads as TGTGCCGTCTCTGAGGGTTTGGCAGATACGCAGTATTTT. Translating it yields CAVSEGLADTQYF. The complete variable domain, with remaining parts taken from reference TRBV11-1 and TRBJ2-3, reads EAEVAQSPRYKITEKSQAVAFWCDPISGHATLYWYRQILGQGPELLVQFQDESVVDDSQLPKDRFSAERLKGVDSTLKIQPAELGDSAMYLCAVSEGLADTQYFGPGTRLTVL.